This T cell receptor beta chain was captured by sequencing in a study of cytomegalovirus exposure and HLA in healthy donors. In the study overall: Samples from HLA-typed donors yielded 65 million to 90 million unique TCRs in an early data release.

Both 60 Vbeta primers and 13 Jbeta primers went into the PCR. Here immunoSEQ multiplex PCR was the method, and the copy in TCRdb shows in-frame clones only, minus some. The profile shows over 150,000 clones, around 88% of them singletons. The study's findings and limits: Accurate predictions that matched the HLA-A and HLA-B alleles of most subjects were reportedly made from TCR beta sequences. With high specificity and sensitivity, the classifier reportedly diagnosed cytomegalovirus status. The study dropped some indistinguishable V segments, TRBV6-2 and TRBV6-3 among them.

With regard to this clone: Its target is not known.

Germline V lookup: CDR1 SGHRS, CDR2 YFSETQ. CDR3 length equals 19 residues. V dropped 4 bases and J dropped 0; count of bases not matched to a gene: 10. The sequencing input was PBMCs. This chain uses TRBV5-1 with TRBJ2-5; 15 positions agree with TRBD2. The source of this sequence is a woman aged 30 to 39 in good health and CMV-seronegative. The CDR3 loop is CASSKGLAGGRTYQETQYF. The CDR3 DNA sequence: TGCGCCAGCAGCAAAGGACTAGCGGGGGGGCGGACGTACCAAGAGACCCAGTACTTC.